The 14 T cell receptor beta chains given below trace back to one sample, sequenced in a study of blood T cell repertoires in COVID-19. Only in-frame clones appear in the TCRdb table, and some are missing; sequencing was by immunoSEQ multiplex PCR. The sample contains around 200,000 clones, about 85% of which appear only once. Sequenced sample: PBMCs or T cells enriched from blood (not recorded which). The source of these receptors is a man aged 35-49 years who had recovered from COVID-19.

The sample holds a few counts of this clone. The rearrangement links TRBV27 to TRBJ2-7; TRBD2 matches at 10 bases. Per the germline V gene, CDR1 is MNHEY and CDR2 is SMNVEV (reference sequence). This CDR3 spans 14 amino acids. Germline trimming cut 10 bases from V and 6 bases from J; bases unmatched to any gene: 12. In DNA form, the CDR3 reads TGTGCCACAACTGAACCGGGACTAGCGAGCGAGCAGTACTTC. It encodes CATTEPGLASEQYF.

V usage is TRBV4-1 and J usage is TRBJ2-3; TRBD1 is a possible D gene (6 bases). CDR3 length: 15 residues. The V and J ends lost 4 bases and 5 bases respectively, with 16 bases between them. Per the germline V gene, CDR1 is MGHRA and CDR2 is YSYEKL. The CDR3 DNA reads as TGCGCCAGCAGCCTCCGACCGAGGGGGAAAGATACGCAGTATTTT. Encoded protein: CASSLRPRGKDTQYF.

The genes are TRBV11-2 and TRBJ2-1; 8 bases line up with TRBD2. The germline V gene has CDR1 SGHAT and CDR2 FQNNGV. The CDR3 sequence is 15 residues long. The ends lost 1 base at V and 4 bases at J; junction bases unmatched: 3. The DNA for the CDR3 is TGTGCCAGCAGCTTAGGGACTAGCCGATACAATGAGCAGTTCTTC. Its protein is CASSLGTSRYNEQFF.

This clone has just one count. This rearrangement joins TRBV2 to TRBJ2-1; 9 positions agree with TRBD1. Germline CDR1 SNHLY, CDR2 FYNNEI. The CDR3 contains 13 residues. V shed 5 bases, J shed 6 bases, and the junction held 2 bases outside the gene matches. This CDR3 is CASSLDRGNEQFF. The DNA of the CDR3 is TGTGCCAGCAGTCTGGACAGGGGCAATGAGCAGTTCTTC.

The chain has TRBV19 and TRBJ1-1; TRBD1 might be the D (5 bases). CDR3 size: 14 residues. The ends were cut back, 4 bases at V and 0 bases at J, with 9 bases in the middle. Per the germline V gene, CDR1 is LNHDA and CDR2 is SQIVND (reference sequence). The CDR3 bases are TGTGCCAGTAGTAGGGGCAGATTGAACACTGAAGCTTTCTTT. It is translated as CASSRGRLNTEAFF. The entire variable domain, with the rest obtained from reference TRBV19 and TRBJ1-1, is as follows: DGGITQSPKYLFRKEGQNVTLSCEQNLNHDAMYWYRQDPGQGLRLIYYSQIVNDFQKGDIAEGYSVSREKKESFPLTVTSAQKNPTAFYLCASSRGRLNTEAFFGQGTRLTVV.

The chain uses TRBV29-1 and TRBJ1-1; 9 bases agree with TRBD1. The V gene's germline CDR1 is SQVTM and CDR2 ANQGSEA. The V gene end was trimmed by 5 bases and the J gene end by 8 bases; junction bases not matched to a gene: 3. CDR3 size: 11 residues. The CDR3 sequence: CSVLQGAEAFF. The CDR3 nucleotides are TGCAGCGTTCTACAGGGGGCCGAAGCTTTCTTT.

In DNA form, the CDR3 reads TGTGCCAGCAGCAAAGGGACAGGGAAGGGAAACACCATATATTTT. Amino acids: CASSKGTGKGNTIYF. This chain links TRBV14 with TRBJ1-3; 9 nucleotides agree with TRBD1. The germline CDR1 and CDR2 sequences are SGHDN and FVKESK. CDR3 size: 15 residues. V lost 5 bases and J lost 4; bases outside the gene matches: 6.

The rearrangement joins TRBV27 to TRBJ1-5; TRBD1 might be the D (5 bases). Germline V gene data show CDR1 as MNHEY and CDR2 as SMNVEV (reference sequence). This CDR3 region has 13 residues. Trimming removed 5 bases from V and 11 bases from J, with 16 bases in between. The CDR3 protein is CASSTRALEAQHF. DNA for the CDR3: TGTGCCAGCAGTACCAGGGCCCTGGAAGCCCAGCATTTT.

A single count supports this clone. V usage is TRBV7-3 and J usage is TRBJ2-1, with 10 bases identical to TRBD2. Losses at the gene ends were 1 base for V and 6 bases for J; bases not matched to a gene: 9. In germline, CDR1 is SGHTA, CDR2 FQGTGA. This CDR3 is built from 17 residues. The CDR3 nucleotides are TGTGCCAGCAGCTTAAAGCAGCGGGAGGGCCTGGGCAATGAGCAGTTCTTC. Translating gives CASSLKQREGLGNEQFF. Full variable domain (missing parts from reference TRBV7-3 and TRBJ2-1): GAGVSQTPSNKVTEKGKYVELRCDPISGHTALYWYRQSLGQGPEFLIYFQGTGAADDSGLPNDRFFAVRPEGSVSTLKIQRTERGDSAVYLCASSLKQREGLGNEQFFGPGTRLTVL.

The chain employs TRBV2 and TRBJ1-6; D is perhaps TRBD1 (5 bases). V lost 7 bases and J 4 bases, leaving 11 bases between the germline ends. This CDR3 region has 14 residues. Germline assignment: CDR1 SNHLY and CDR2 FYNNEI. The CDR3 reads CASTNRQYNSPLHF. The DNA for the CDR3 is TGTGCCAGCACCAATCGACAGTATAATTCACCCCTCCACTTT.

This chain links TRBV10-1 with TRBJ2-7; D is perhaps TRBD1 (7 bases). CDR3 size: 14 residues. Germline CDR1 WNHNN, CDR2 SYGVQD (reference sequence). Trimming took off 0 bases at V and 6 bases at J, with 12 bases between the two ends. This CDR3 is CASSESQGGSEQYF. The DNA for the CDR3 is TGCGCCAGCAGTGAGTCCCAGGGGGGCTCCGAGCAGTACTTC.

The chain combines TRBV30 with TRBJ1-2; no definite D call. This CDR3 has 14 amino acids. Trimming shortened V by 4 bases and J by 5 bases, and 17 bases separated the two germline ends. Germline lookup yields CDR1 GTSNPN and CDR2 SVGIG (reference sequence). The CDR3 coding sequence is TGTGCCTGGACCGCCGGTACTGGCGGTTATGGCTACACCTTC. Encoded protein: CAWTAGTGGYGYTF.

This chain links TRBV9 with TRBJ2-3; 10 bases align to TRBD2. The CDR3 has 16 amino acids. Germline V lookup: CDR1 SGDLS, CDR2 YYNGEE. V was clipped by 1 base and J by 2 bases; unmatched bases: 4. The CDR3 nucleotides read TGTGCCAGCAGCGTACTAGCGGGAGCCCCCACAGATACGCAGTATTTT. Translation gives CASSVLAGAPTDTQYF.

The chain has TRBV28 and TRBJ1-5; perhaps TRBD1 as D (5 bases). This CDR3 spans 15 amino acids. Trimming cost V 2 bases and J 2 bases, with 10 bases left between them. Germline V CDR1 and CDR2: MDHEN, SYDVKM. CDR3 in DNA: TGTGCCAGCAGTTTAGGAGGGGACGGCAATCAGCCCCAGCATTTT. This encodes CASSLGGDGNQPQHF. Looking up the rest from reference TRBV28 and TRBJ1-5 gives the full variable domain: DVKVTQSSRYLVKRTGEKVFLECVQDMDHENMFWYRQDPGLGLRLIYFSYDVKMKEKGDIPEGYSVSREKKERFSLILESASTNQTSMYLCASSLGGDGNQPQHFGDGTRLSIL.